This T cell receptor (beta chain) is drawn from a study of T cell responses to AZD1222 COVID-19 vaccine. The study's findings and limits: Seropositive AZD1222 recipients at baseline numbered only five or six. Donors skewed white British and female; clonal diversity was possibly underestimated. Elevations in Spike-specific TCR breadth and depth followed administration of two AZD1222 doses. Spike was spanned by vaccine-associated CD4 TCRs, which were dominant at 160-218 and 743-854.

Details on this clone: Its antigen is as yet unknown.

The CDR3 is made up of 13 amino acids. Trimming shortened V by 2 bases and J by 4 bases, and 11 bases separated the two germline ends. From germline, CDR1 is SQVTM and CDR2 ANQGSEA. This table comes from immunoSEQ multiplex PCR, and its TCRdb copy is limited to in-frame clones, with some not included. The sample yields approximately 140,000 clones, around 90% seen once. Sequenced here: peripheral blood, sampled on day 0 of AZD1222 vaccination. The chain couples TRBV29-1 to TRBJ2-5, with D possibly called TRBD1 or TRBD2 (6 bases each). The TCR sequence derives from an adult in good health. The CDR3 DNA sequence: TGCAGCGTTGAATATAGGGGGGCAGAGACCCAGTACTTC. Translated: CSVEYRGAETQYF. Filled out from reference TRBV29-1 and TRBJ2-5, the complete variable domain reads SAVISQKPSRDICQRGTSLTIQCQVDSQVTMMFWYRQQPGQSLTLIATANQGSEATYESGFVIDKFPISRPNLTFSTLTVSNMSPEDSSIYLCSVEYRGAETQYFGPGTRLLVL.